Only one count was recorded for the clone carrying this TCR beta chain. The entry originates in a study of beta chain features in type 1 diabetes. On the study more broadly: Sorted cell examination encompassed approximately 110 million cells across all samples.

The entirety of the isolated RNA underwent reverse transcription, so expressed TCRB transcripts were sequenced. Samples of naive, central memory and regulatory T cells yielded a mean of about 3.57 million reads. Using immunoSEQ multiplex PCR, the repertoire was profiled, and TCRdb retains in-frame clones only, with some absent. The sample shows over 700,000 clones, roughly a sixth of them seen only once. Germline lookup yields CDR1 SGHVS and CDR2 FQNEAQ. CDR3 length: 16 amino acids. Trimming cost V 5 bases and J 1 base, with 18 bases left between them. V gene TRBV7-8 combines with J gene TRBJ2-7; D is perhaps TRBD1 or TRBD2 (5 bases each). The TCR originated in a young woman in good health. Input material: naive CD4+ T cells from blood. CDR3 sequence (DNA): TGTGCCAGCAGCCCCGGCTGGGGCAGGGAGTCCTACGAGCAGTACTTC. Translation: CASSPGWGRESYEQYF.